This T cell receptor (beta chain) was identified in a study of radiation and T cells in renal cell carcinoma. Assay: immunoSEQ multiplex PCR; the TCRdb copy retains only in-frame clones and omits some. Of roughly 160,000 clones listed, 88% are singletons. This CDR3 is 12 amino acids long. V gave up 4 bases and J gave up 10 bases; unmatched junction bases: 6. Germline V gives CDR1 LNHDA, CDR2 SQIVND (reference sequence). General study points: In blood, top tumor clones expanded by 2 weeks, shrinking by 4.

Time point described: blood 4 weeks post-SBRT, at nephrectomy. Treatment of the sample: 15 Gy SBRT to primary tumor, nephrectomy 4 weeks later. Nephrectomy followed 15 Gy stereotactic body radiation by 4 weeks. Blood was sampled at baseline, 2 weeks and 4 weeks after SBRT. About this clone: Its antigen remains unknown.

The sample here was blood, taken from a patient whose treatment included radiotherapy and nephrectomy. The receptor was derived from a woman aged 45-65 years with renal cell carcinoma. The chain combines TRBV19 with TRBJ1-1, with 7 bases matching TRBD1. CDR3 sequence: CASSNQGGAAFF. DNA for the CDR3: TGTGCCAGTAGTAATCAGGGGGGGGCAGCTTTCTTT.